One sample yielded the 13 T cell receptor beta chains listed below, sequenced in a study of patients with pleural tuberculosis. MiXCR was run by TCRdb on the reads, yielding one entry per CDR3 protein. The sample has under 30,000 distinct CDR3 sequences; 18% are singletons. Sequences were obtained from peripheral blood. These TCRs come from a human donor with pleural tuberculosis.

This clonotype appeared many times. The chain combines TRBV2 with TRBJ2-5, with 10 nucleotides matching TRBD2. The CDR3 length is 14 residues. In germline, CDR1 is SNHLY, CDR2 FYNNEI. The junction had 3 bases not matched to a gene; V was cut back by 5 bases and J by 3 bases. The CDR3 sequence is CASSLSGGEETQYF. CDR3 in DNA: TGTGCCAGCAGTTTGAGCGGGGGGGAAGAGACCCAGTACTTC.

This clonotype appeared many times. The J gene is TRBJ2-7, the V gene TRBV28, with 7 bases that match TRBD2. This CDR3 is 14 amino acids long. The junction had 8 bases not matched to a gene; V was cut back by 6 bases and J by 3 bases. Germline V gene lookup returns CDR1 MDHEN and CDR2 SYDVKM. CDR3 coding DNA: TGTGCCAGCAGATCTACTAGCGAGAACTACGAGCAGTACTTC. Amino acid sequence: CASRSTSENYEQYF.

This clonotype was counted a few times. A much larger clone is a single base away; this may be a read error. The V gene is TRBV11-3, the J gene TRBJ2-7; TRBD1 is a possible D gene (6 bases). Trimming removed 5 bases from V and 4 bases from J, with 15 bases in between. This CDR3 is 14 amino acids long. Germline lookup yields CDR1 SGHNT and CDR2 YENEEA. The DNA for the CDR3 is TGTGCCAGCAGCCACAGGGACCCTCCGTACGAGCAGTACTTC. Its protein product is CASSHRDPPYEQYF.

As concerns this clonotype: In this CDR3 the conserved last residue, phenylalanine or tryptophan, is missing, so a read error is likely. The DNA for the CDR3 is TGTGCCAGCAGTTTAGGTGAGGATCAGCCCCAGCATCTT. It encodes CASSLGEDQPQHL. The rearrangement links TRBV27 to TRBJ1-5; no firm D call. Germline CDR1 is MNHEY and CDR2 is SMNVEV (reference sequence). Trimming took 2 bases from V and 5 from J, leaving 7 bases between them. This CDR3 has 13 amino acids.

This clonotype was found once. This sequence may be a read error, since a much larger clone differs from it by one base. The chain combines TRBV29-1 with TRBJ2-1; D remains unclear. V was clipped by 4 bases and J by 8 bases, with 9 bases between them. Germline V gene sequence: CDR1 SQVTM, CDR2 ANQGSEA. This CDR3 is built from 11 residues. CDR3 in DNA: TGCAGCGTTGGGTCCGGGTATGAGCAGTTCTTC. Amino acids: CSVGSGYEQFF.

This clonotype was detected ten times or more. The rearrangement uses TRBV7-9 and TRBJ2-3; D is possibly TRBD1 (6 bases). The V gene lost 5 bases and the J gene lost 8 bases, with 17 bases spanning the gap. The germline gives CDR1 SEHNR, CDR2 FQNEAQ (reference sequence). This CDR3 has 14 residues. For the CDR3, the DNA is TGTGCCAGCAGCCAACAGGGTCAGCAGGGTACGCAGTATTTT. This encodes CASSQQGQQGTQYF.

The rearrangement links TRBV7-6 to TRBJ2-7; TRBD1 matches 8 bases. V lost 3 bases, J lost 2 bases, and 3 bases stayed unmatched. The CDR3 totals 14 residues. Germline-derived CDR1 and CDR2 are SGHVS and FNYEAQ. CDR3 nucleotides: TGTGCCAGCAGCTTGGGACAGGAACCCTACGAGCAGTACTTC. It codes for CASSLGQEPYEQYF.

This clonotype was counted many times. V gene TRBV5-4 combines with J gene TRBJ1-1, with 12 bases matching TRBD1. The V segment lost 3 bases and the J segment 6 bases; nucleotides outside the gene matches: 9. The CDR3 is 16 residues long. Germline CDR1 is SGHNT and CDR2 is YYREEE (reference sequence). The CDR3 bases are TGTGCCAGCAGCTCCGGGACAGGGGGCGGGGCCGCTGAAGCTTTCTTT. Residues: CASSSGTGGGAAEAFF.

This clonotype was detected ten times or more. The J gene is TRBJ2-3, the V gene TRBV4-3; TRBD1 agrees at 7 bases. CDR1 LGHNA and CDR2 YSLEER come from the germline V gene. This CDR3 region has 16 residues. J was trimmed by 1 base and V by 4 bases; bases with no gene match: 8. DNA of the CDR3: TGCGCCAGCAGCCCGTCTTTTGGACAGGGCACAGATACGCAGTATTTT. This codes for CASSPSFGQGTDTQYF.

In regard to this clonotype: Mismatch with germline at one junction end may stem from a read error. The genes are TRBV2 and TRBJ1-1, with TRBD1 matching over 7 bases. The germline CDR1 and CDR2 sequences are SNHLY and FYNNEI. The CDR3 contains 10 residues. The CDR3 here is CASTTGTVFF. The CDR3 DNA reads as TGCGCCAGTACGACAGGGACAGTTTTCTTT. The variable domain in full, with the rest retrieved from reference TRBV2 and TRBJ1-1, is EPEVTQTPSHQVTQMGQEVILRCVPISNHLYFYWYRQILGQKVEFLVSFYNNEISEKSEIFDDQFSVERPDGSNFTLKIRSTKLEDSAMYFCASTTGTVFFGQGTRLTVV.

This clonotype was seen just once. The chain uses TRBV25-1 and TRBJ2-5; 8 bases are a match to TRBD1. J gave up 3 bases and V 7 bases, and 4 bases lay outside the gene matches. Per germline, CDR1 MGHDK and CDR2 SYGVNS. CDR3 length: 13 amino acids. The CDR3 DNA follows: TGTGCCAGCACCAGGACAGGGAAAGAGACCCAGTACTTC. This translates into CASTRTGKETQYF.

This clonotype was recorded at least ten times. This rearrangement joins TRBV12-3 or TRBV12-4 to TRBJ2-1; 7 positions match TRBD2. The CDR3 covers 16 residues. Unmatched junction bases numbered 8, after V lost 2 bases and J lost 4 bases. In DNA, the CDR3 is TGTGCCAGCAGTTTATTTGCAGCGGGAATATACAATGAGCAGTTCTTC. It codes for CASSLFAAGIYNEQFF.

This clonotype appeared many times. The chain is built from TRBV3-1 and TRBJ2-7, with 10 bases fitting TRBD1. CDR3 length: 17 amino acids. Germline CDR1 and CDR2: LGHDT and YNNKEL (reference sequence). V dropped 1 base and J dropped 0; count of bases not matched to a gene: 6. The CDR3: CASSQVVGQGISYEQYF. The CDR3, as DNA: TGTGCCAGCAGCCAAGTTGTGGGACAGGGGATCTCCTACGAGCAGTACTTC.